A single sample is the source of the 20 T cell receptor beta chains below, sequenced in a study of cytomegalovirus exposure and HLA in healthy donors. Vbeta (60) and Jbeta (13) primers were used in the PCR. Using immunoSEQ multiplex PCR, the repertoire was profiled, and TCRdb retains in-frame clones only, with some absent. The table shows more than 150,000 clones, with approximately 82% occurring only once. Sequenced material: PBMCs. The source is a girl aged 2 to 10 in good health and CMV-seropositive.

This chain connects TRBV30 to TRBJ2-3, with D possibly TRBD2 on 6 matching bases. From germline, CDR1 is GTSNPN and CDR2 SVGIG (reference sequence). Trimming removed 7 bases at V and 6 bases at J, with 20 bases between. The CDR3 extends over 14 amino acids. CDR3 region: CAFNARGKDDTQYF. The CDR3 DNA is TGTGCCTTCAACGCCCGGGGGAAAGACGATACGCAGTATTTT.

V usage is TRBV7-2 and J usage is TRBJ1-5; the D gene is possibly TRBD1 (5 bases). V lost 5 bases and J 2 bases, leaving 16 bases between the germline ends. The CDR3 extends over 16 amino acids. Per the germline V gene, CDR1 is SGHTA and CDR2 is FQGNSA. This CDR3 is CASSPRGGGGNQPQHF. The DNA for the CDR3 is TGTGCCAGCAGCCCCCGTGGGGGAGGGGGCAATCAGCCCCAGCATTTT.

V usage is TRBV25-1 and J usage is TRBJ2-1, with 9 positions matching TRBD2. V shed 4 bases and J 7 bases; nucleotides not matched to a gene: 5. This CDR3 has 14 residues. The germline CDR1 and CDR2 sequences are MGHDK and SYGVNS. The CDR3 sequence is CASSGGREGNEQFF. Written as DNA, the CDR3 is TGTGCCAGCAGTGGCGGGAGGGAAGGGAATGAGCAGTTCTTC.

V gene TRBV28 combines with J gene TRBJ1-5; D uncertain. This CDR3 spans 15 amino acids. Germline CDR1 and CDR2: MDHEN and SYDVKM. Trimming removed 4 bases from V and 2 bases from J, with 12 bases in between. The CDR3: CASSSPSSGNQPQHF. The CDR3 DNA sequence: TGTGCCAGCAGTTCCCCGTCGAGCGGCAATCAGCCCCAGCATTTT.

V is TRBV19 and J is TRBJ1-1; no clear D gene. The V end lost 9 bases, the J end lost 2 bases, and 16 bases lay between the germline ends. In germline, CDR1 is LNHDA, CDR2 SQIVND (reference sequence). The CDR3 has 14 amino acids. This CDR3 is CASSPTGSNTEAFF. The CDR3 DNA follows: TGTGCCAGCAGCCCCACGGGTTCTAACACTGAAGCTTTCTTT.

The chain carries TRBV4-1 and TRBJ2-1; D might be TRBD2 (6 bases). CDR3 length: 14 amino acids. Germline V gene sequence: CDR1 MGHRA, CDR2 YSYEKL. The V end was cut by 1 base, the J end by 7 bases, with 11 bases between. The CDR3 coding sequence is TGCGCCAGCAGCCAAGGCTCGGCGGGGAATGAGCAGTTCTTC. This translates into CASSQGSAGNEQFF.

The genes are TRBV4-1 and TRBJ2-5; no reliable D call. Germline values: CDR1 MGHRA, CDR2 YSYEKL. The CDR3 extends over 15 amino acids. Trimming cost V 1 base and J 1 base, with 10 bases left between them. The CDR3 protein is CASSQGRRSQETQYF. The CDR3 nucleotides are TGCGCCAGCAGCCAAGGGAGAAGGTCCCAAGAGACCCAGTACTTC.

The chain has TRBV6-1 and TRBJ2-1; possibly TRBD2 for D (6 bases). V dropped 4 bases and J dropped 14 bases, with 30 bases sitting between them. CDR1 MNHNS and CDR2 SASEGT come from the germline V gene. The CDR3 is made up of 17 amino acids. In DNA, the CDR3 is TGTGCCAGCAGTGCAAGCGGGCAGCTGAGCGTAGGGCCCGAGAAGTTCTTC. This sequence encodes CASSASGQLSVGPEKFF.

The V and J genes are TRBV2 and TRBJ1-1; 7 positions match TRBD1. CDR3 length: 14 residues. Per the germline V gene, CDR1 is SNHLY and CDR2 is FYNNEI. The ends lost 5 bases at V and 4 bases at J; junction bases unmatched: 7. The CDR3 bases are TGTGCCAGCAGTAGAGAGGGGGCGGTCACTGAAGCTTTCTTT. The encoded protein is CASSREGAVTEAFF.

The chain employs TRBV4-1 and TRBJ2-3; 7 positions agree with TRBD1. The CDR3 loop spans 14 amino acids. CDR1 is MGHRA, CDR2 YSYEKL, per germline. The trim removed 4 bases at V and 3 bases at J, leaving 4 bases unmatched. CDR3 nucleotides: TGCGCCAGCAGCCCACGACAGGGAACAGATACGCAGTATTTT. The encoded protein is CASSPRQGTDTQYF.

The gene calls are TRBV27 and TRBJ2-1; 13 bases agree with TRBD2. Trimming cost V 5 bases and J 0 bases; bases outside gene matches: 1. CDR3 length: 16 amino acids. Germline CDR1 reads MNHEY; CDR2 reads SMNVEV (reference sequence). The CDR3 protein is CASSRLAGGSYNEQFF. For the CDR3, the DNA is TGTGCCAGCAGTCGACTAGCGGGAGGCTCCTACAATGAGCAGTTCTTC.

This chain connects TRBV5-4 to TRBJ1-2, with 9 bases lining up with TRBD1. This CDR3 spans 15 amino acids. The germline CDR1 and CDR2 sequences are SGHNT and YYREEE (reference sequence). J lost 0 bases, V lost 5 bases, and 5 bases had no gene match. CDR3 sequence reads: CASRPRDRANYGYTF. The CDR3 DNA reads TGTGCCAGCAGACCCCGGGACAGGGCTAACTATGGCTACACCTTC.

The chain links TRBV6-5 to TRBJ1-2; D not certain. Germline V gives CDR1 MNHEY, CDR2 SVGAGI. The CDR3 spans 12 residues. Trimming left V 6 bases short and J 8 bases short, with 13 bases between. Here the CDR3 reads CASSVSGFGYTF. The CDR3, as DNA: TGTGCCAGCAGCGTCTCGGGGTTCGGCTACACCTTC.

This clone was counted between two and nine times. This sequence joins TRBV7-9 and TRBJ1-1; 8 nucleotides agree with TRBD1. The V segment lost 10 bases and the J segment 5 bases; nucleotides outside the gene matches: 9. This CDR3 has 13 residues. Per germline, CDR1 SEHNR and CDR2 FQNEAQ (reference sequence). Written as DNA, the CDR3 is TGTGCCACCCCGACAGGGGTGGCGACTGAAGCTTTCTTT. Its translation: CATPTGVATEAFF.

V and J are TRBV5-1 and TRBJ2-2; no definite D call. CDR3 length equals 15 residues. V lost 1 base to trimming and J lost 1 base, with 8 bases between them. Germline V gene data show CDR1 as SGHRS and CDR2 as YFSETQ. The CDR3 sequence is CASSLTLGNTGELFF. For the CDR3, the DNA is TGCGCCAGCAGCTTGACCCTAGGGAACACCGGGGAGCTGTTTTTT.

This chain joins TRBV6-5 and TRBJ1-2; tentatively, D is TRBD1 (6 bases). Trimming stripped 4 bases from V and 10 bases from J, with 16 bases between. This CDR3 has 13 residues. CDR1 is MNHEY and CDR2 is SVGAGI in the germline V gene. CDR3 protein: CASSWGRGGPYTF. CDR3 nucleotide sequence: TGTGCCAGCAGTTGGGGAAGGGGGGGGCCCTACACCTTC.

The chain joins TRBV19 to TRBJ1-1; TRBD1 matches at 9 bases. The CDR3 contains 14 residues. Germline V CDR1 and CDR2: LNHDA, SQIVND (reference sequence). J gave up 5 bases and V 7 bases, and 8 bases lay outside the gene matches. CDR3 residues: CASTPTGGGTEAFF. In DNA, the CDR3 is TGTGCCAGTACCCCGACAGGGGGAGGAACTGAAGCTTTCTTT.

This clone was seen once. CDR3 residues: CASSQVYEGQRSGANVLTF. The CDR3 nucleotides are TGTGCCAGCAGCCAAGTTTACGAGGGACAACGCTCTGGGGCCAACGTCCTGACTTTC. V gene TRBV14 combines with J gene TRBJ2-6, with D possibly matching TRBD1 (6 bases). The CDR3 extends over 19 amino acids. The germline gives CDR1 SGHDN, CDR2 FVKESK. Trimming pared 1 base from V and 0 bases from J, leaving 16 bases between.

This chain links TRBV7-2 with TRBJ1-5, with D unclear. CDR3 length: 15 amino acids. CDR1 is SGHTA and CDR2 is FQGNSA in the germline V gene. V lost 5 bases and J 2 bases, leaving 13 bases between the germline ends. CDR3 sequence reads: CASSPVTGGNQPQHF. CDR3 nucleotides: TGTGCCAGCAGCCCAGTGACGGGAGGCAATCAGCCCCAGCATTTT.

This chain joins TRBV10-3 and TRBJ2-3; 9 bases map to TRBD1. In germline, CDR1 is ENHRY, CDR2 SYGVKD. The CDR3 contains 16 residues. Trimming removed 6 bases from V and 2 bases from J; junction bases left unmatched: 9. CDR3 nucleotides: TGTGCCATCAGCGATCCGGGACAGGGAGTCACAGATACGCAGTATTTT. Translated: CAISDPGQGVTDTQYF.